Following are 20 T cell receptor beta chains from one sample sequenced in a study of T cell responses to AZD1222 COVID-19 vaccine listed by TCRdb under 2021. In the paper's terms, the time point label means: about 28 days (+/-7) after the second vaccine dose. The method was the immunoSEQ multiplex PCR assay. TCRdb took over this immuneACCESS table, retaining in-frame rearrangements with V and J assigned. Such tables are incomplete; in checked studies, under half of the missing clones stem from an unresolved V gene, and the remainder is unexplained. A total of tens of thousands of clones appear in this sample, around 93% of them only once. Clones ranked in the top ten supply 8% of the sample. Sequenced material: peripheral blood, taken 28 days after the second AZD1222 dose. The source is an adult who received the AZD1222 COVID-19 vaccine.

DNA of the CDR3: TGTGCCAGCAAACCTTTGACTAGCGGACCTTACGAGCAGTACTTC. It specifies CASKPLTSGPYEQYF. The chain employs TRBV6-5 and TRBJ2-7, with TRBD2 matching 9 bases. CDR1 is MNHEY and CDR2 is SVGAGI in the germline V gene. The CDR3 consists of 15 residues. Trimming removed 7 bases from V and 4 bases from J; junction bases left unmatched: 11.

The chain links TRBV27 to TRBJ2-2; the D gene is possibly TRBD1 (5 bases). V shed 5 bases and J shed 5 bases, with 21 bases lying between them. Germline CDR1 reads MNHEY; CDR2 reads SMNVEV (reference sequence). The CDR3 has 17 residues. CDR3 region: CASSPDALGLWTGELFF. As DNA, the CDR3 is TGTGCCAGCAGTCCGGATGCGTTGGGGCTTTGGACCGGGGAGCTGTTTTTT.

This chain joins TRBV5-1 and TRBJ2-7; D gene uncertain. Germline V CDR1 and CDR2: SGHRS, YFSETQ. This CDR3 has 14 amino acids. V shed 4 bases and J shed 2 bases, with 13 bases lying between them. The CDR3 DNA follows: TGCGCCAGCAGCGCTGGGCCAGGAACCTACGAGCAGTACTTC. Translation: CASSAGPGTYEQYF.

This clone was counted once. The chain uses TRBV15 and TRBJ2-1; D gene unclear. V was trimmed by 3 bases and J by 0 bases, leaving 12 bases between them. The CDR3 totals 16 residues. Germline V lookup: CDR1 LNHNV, CDR2 YYDKDF (reference sequence). CDR3 bases: TGTGCCACCAGCAGCTGGACGACGAGCTCCTACAATGAGCAGTTCTTC. Translated, it gives CATSSWTTSSYNEQFF.

The CDR3 DNA sequence: TGCAGCGTTAGGCACATGAACACTGAAGCTTTCTTT. Amino acid sequence: CSVRHMNTEAFF. The chain uses TRBV29-1 and TRBJ1-1; D unresolved. Germline V lookup: CDR1 SQVTM, CDR2 ANQGSEA. V lost 5 bases to trimming and J lost 0 bases, with 7 bases between them. The CDR3 has 12 amino acids.

This chain uses TRBV2 with TRBJ2-2, with D perhaps TRBD1 (5 bases). V lost 4 bases, J lost 0 bases, and 9 bases lay in between. CDR3 length: 15 amino acids. Germline CDR1 SNHLY, CDR2 FYNNEI. The CDR3 reads CASSGQGSNTGELFF. The CDR3 coding sequence is TGTGCCAGCAGTGGTCAGGGATCGAACACCGGGGAGCTGTTTTTT.

The rearrangement joins TRBV19 to TRBJ2-1; the match to TRBD2 covers 9 bases. Germline V gene lookup returns CDR1 LNHDA and CDR2 SQIVND (reference sequence). This CDR3 spans 16 amino acids. V was clipped by 2 bases and J by 4 bases; unmatched bases: 6. The CDR3 loop reads CASSIIRTSEYNEQFF. For the CDR3, the DNA is TGTGCCAGTAGTATAATAAGGACTAGCGAGTACAATGAGCAGTTCTTC. The full variable domain, completed using reference TRBV19 and TRBJ2-1, is DGGITQSPKYLFRKEGQNVTLSCEQNLNHDAMYWYRQDPGQGLRLIYYSQIVNDFQKGDIAEGYSVSREKKESFPLTVTSAQKNPTAFYLCASSIIRTSEYNEQFFGPGTRLTVL.

The table lists this clone with a count of one. The chain couples TRBV11-1 to TRBJ2-1; tentatively, D is TRBD2 (6 bases). Germline-derived CDR1 and CDR2 are SGHAT and FQDESV (reference sequence). V lost 1 base, J lost 0 bases, and 7 bases lay in between. The CDR3 runs to 15 residues. CDR3: CASSLVSGSYNEQFF. CDR3 coding DNA: TGTGCCAGCAGCTTAGTTAGCGGCTCCTACAATGAGCAGTTCTTC. The whole variable domain, remainder taken from reference TRBV11-1 and TRBJ2-1, is EAEVAQSPRYKITEKSQAVAFWCDPISGHATLYWYRQILGQGPELLVQFQDESVVDDSQLPKDRFSAERLKGVDSTLKIQPAELGDSAMYLCASSLVSGSYNEQFFGPGTRLTVL.

This chain uses TRBV25-1 with TRBJ1-4; D is ambiguous. Germline CDR1 is MGHDK and CDR2 is SYGVNS. This CDR3 region has 16 residues. The V gene lost 4 bases and the J gene lost 7 bases, with 19 bases spanning the gap. CDR3: CASSGAESGWSEKLFF. The CDR3 DNA reads TGTGCCAGCAGTGGTGCTGAATCGGGCTGGAGTGAAAAACTGTTTTTT.

The chain uses TRBV28 and TRBJ1-5; D not certain. Trimming pared 4 bases from V and 7 bases from J, leaving 17 bases between. The CDR3 runs to 15 residues. The germline CDR1 and CDR2 sequences are MDHEN and SYDVKM. The CDR3 DNA is TGTGCCAGCAGTTCCCCTGAAGGGTCGTGGCAGCCCCAGCATTTT. Amino acids: CASSSPEGSWQPQHF.

The chain couples TRBV29-1 to TRBJ1-5, with no clear D. The ends were cut back, 4 bases at V and 5 bases at J, with 12 bases in the middle. CDR1 and CDR2 (germline): SQVTM, ANQGSEA. The CDR3 consists of 13 residues. CDR3 sequence (DNA): TGCAGCGTTGGCAGAAACGCGGATCAGCCCCAGCATTTT. This translates into CSVGRNADQPQHF.

The rearrangement uses TRBV3-1 (or the pseudogene TRBV3-2) and TRBJ1-4, with D possibly TRBD1 on 6 matching bases. V gave up 4 bases and J gave up 8 bases, with 14 bases separating them. Germline V lookup: CDR1 LGHDT, CDR2 YNNKEL (reference sequence). This CDR3 comprises 14 residues. The CDR3 spells CASSLEGDGEKLFF. The CDR3 bases are TGTGCCAGCAGCCTTGAGGGGGACGGAGAAAAACTGTTTTTT.

This rearrangement joins TRBV19 to TRBJ2-2; 8 bases map to TRBD1. V trimming: 6 bases; J trimming: 2 bases; junction bases outside the gene matches: 5. Germline lookup yields CDR1 LNHDA and CDR2 SQIVND (reference sequence). The CDR3 covers 15 residues. CDR3 amino acids: CASRKTGANTGELFF. In nucleotides, the CDR3 is TGTGCCAGTAGAAAGACAGGGGCCAACACCGGGGAGCTGTTTTTT. Based on the CDR3 plus reference TRBV19 and TRBJ2-2, the full variable domain is DGGITQSPKYLFRKEGQNVTLSCEQNLNHDAMYWYRQDPGQGLRLIYYSQIVNDFQKGDIAEGYSVSREKKESFPLTVTSAQKNPTAFYLCASRKTGANTGELFFGEGSRLTVL.

This sequence joins TRBV5-1 and TRBJ1-2, with D perhaps TRBD1 (5 bases). V dropped 3 bases and J dropped 5 bases, with 14 bases sitting between them. CDR1 and CDR2 (germline): SGHRS, YFSETQ. The CDR3 has 14 residues. In DNA form, the CDR3 reads TGCGCCAGCAGCTCGGGACGGACCTCTTATGGCTACACCTTC. Translation gives CASSSGRTSYGYTF.

This rearrangement joins TRBV29-1 to TRBJ2-1; 10 bases agree with TRBD2. CDR3 size: 18 residues. The trim removed 7 bases at V and 0 bases at J, leaving 15 bases unmatched. Germline values: CDR1 SQVTM, CDR2 ANQGSEA. CDR3 protein: CSASRGLSSGSSYNEQFF. The CDR3 coding sequence is TGCAGCGCGAGCAGGGGACTCTCTAGCGGGAGCTCCTACAATGAGCAGTTCTTC.

The chain couples TRBV14 to TRBJ2-5; D ambiguous. This CDR3 contains 14 residues. From germline, CDR1 is SGHDN and CDR2 FVKESK. Trimming removed 4 bases from V and 6 bases from J, with 15 bases in between. CDR3 region: CASSPSLVGQTQYF. The CDR3 DNA sequence: TGTGCCAGCAGCCCGAGTTTGGTAGGACAGACCCAGTACTTC. Drawing the rest from reference TRBV14 and TRBJ2-5, the complete variable domain is EAGVTQFPSHSVIEKGQTVTLRCDPISGHDNLYWYRRVMGKEIKFLLHFVKESKQDESGMPNNRFLAERTGGTYSTLKVQPAELEDSGVYFCASSPSLVGQTQYFGPGTRLLVL.

The chain has TRBV6-5 and TRBJ2-7; D might be TRBD1 (6 bases). CDR3 length: 13 amino acids. Per germline, CDR1 MNHEY and CDR2 SVGAGI. V lost 2 bases, J lost 6 bases, and 11 bases lay in between. The CDR3 protein is CASSYTGLGEQYF. CDR3 DNA sequence: TGTGCCAGCAGTTACACAGGGTTAGGCGAGCAGTACTTC.

The V call is TRBV3-1 (or the pseudogene TRBV3-2), the J call TRBJ1-2; no reliable D call. Looked up from germline, CDR1 is LGHDT and CDR2 is YNNKEL (reference sequence). CDR3 length equals 13 residues. The V end was cut by 2 bases, the J end by 2 bases, with 6 bases between. The chain's CDR3 is CASSQRLNYGYTF. In DNA form, the CDR3 reads TGTGCCAGCAGCCAACGACTAAACTATGGCTACACCTTC.

The rearrangement links TRBV6-1 to TRBJ2-1, with 8 bases fitting TRBD1. This CDR3 spans 16 amino acids. V lost 2 bases, J lost 6 bases, and 9 bases stayed unmatched. Germline V gives CDR1 MNHNS, CDR2 SASEGT. The DNA of the CDR3 is TGTGCCAGCAGTGAATTGGCGCAGGGGGCTGGCAATGAGCAGTTCTTC. This gives the protein CASSELAQGAGNEQFF.

This chain connects TRBV30 to TRBJ1-6; D call uncertain. The CDR3 is made up of 11 amino acids. The germline V and J ends were trimmed by 5 bases and 9 bases, with 8 bases remaining between them. Germline V gene data show CDR1 as GTSNPN and CDR2 as SVGIG (reference sequence). The CDR3 coding sequence is TGTGCCTGGGGAGCCGGTTCACCCCTCCACTTT. Residues: CAWGAGSPLHF.